This is a list of T cell receptor beta chains from one sample in a study of cytomegalovirus exposure and HLA in healthy donors. Assay: immunoSEQ multiplex PCR; the TCRdb copy retains only in-frame clones and omits some. The table has approximately 190,000 clones, about 70% seen once; the top ten hold 2.6%. Sequenced sample: PBMCs. These TCRs come from a man aged 40-50 years in good health and CMV-seropositive. CDR3s include the opening cysteine and the closing phenylalanine or tryptophan. A D gene is named only where the DNA matches it firmly. Not every row has a clone size; where given, it reads once, few, many or a size class.

j_gene | d_gene | abundance | v_gene | CDR3aa | CDR3nt
TRBJ2-7 | - | - | TRBV14 | CASSQEFGRGPGEQYF | TGTGCCAGCAGCCAAGAGTTCGGCAGGGGACCCGGCGAGCAGTACTTC
TRBJ2-7 | - | - | TRBV5-6 | CASSFKSTYEQYF | TGTGCCAGCAGCTTTAAAAGCACCTACGAGCAGTACTTC
TRBJ2-7 | - | - | TRBV19 | CASSVQGAYEQYF | TGTGCCAGTAGTGTACAGGGTGCCTACGAGCAGTACTTC
TRBJ2-2 | - | - | TRBV2 | CASSMLGGNTGELFF | TGTGCCAGCAGTATGTTGGGGGGTAACACCGGGGAGCTGTTTTTT
TRBJ2-6 | TRBD1 | - | TRBV7-9 | CASSQGQGALGANVLTF | TGTGCCAGCAGTCAGGGACAGGGGGCGCTGGGGGCCAACGTCCTGACTTTC
TRBJ2-7 | TRBD1 | - | TRBV5-6 | CASSRIDRDMNEQYF | TGTGCCAGCAGCCGAATCGACAGGGATATGAACGAGCAGTACTTC
TRBJ2-1 | - | - | TRBV5-4 | CASSLWGGEQFF | TGTGCCAGCAGCTTGTGGGGAGGCGAGCAGTTCTTC
TRBJ2-7 | - | few | TRBV11-2 | CASSLGRIYEQYF | TGTGCCAGCAGCTTAGGCAGGATCTACGAGCAGTACTTC
TRBJ1-2 | - | - | TRBV5-4 | CASSLDPKGVRSHGYTF | TGTGCCAGCAGCTTGGATCCGAAGGGGGTTAGGTCTCATGGCTACACCTTC
TRBJ2-1 | TRBD2 | - | TRBV7-8 | CASSLTTSGGALEQFF | TGTGCCAGCAGCCTCACAACTAGCGGGGGGGCCCTTGAGCAGTTCTTC
TRBJ2-1 | TRBD1 | - | TRBV11-1 | CASSWTGYNEQFF | TGTGCCAGCAGTTGGACAGGATACAATGAGCAGTTCTTC
TRBJ1-6 | TRBD1 | - | TRBV11-2 | CASSPGQAYNSPLHF | TGTGCCAGCAGCCCTGGACAGGCATATAATTCACCCCTCCACTTT
TRBJ2-3 | TRBD1 | - | TRBV6-5 | CASSTGYRGTQYF | TGTGCCAGCAGTACGGGGTACAGGGGAACGCAGTATTTT
TRBJ2-1 | - | - | TRBV6-5 | CASSLAGAGYNEQFF | TGTGCCAGCAGTCTCGCGGGGGCCGGATACAATGAGCAGTTCTTC
TRBJ1-4 | TRBD1 | - | TRBV29-1 | CSALVGQGYEKLFF | TGCAGCGCCCTTGTAGGACAGGGGTATGAAAAACTGTTTTTT
TRBJ2-3 | TRBD1 | - | TRBV19 | CASSIESGTGRTDTQYF | TGTGCCAGTAGTATAGAATCCGGGACAGGGAGGACAGATACGCAGTATTTT
TRBJ1-3 | - | - | TRBV28 | CASSSGSGNTIYF | TGTGCCAGCAGTTCAGGCTCTGGAAACACCATATATTTT
TRBJ1-1 | - | - | TRBV11-2 | CASSYKLDTEAFF | TGTGCCAGCAGCTATAAACTAGACACTGAAGCTTTCTTT
TRBJ1-6 | TRBD1 | - | TRBV5-1 | CASSFTGDNSPLHF | TGCGCCAGCAGCTTTACAGGGGATAATTCACCCCTCCACTTT
TRBJ1-6 | - | - | TRBV6-1 | CASSDLQGKGSPLHF | TGTGCCAGCAGTGATTTGCAGGGAAAGGGCTCACCCCTCCACTTT
TRBJ1-1 | - | - | TRBV10-2 | CATRETQNTEAFF | TGCGCCACCCGTGAGACACAGAACACTGAAGCTTTCTTT
TRBJ2-1 | - | - | TRBV5-4 | CASSPDRYNEQFF | TGTGCCAGCAGCCCTGACAGGTATAATGAGCAGTTCTTC
TRBJ1-2 | TRBD1 | few | TRBV5-6 | CASSFGQGAGGYTF | TGTGCCAGCAGCTTCGGACAGGGGGCGGGCGGCTACACCTTC
TRBJ1-1 | - | - | TRBV6-1 | CASNLQGGTEAFF | TGTGCCAGCAACCTACAGGGCGGCACTGAAGCTTTCTTT
TRBJ1-6 | - | - | TRBV5-1 | CASSSEPGRVDNSPLHF | TGCGCCAGCAGCTCCGAACCTGGGAGGGTGGATAATTCACCCCTCCACTTT
TRBJ2-2 | - | - | TRBV9 | CASSVEARLNTGELFF | TGTGCCAGCAGCGTAGAAGCCCGGTTGAACACCGGGGAGCTGTTTTTT
TRBJ2-7 | TRBD1 | - | TRBV28 | CASSFYQGVTYEQYF | TGTGCCAGCAGTTTTTACCAGGGGGTAACCTACGAGCAGTACTTC
TRBJ2-3 | - | few | TRBV7-9 | CASSQTASFTDTQYF | TGTGCCAGCAGCCAAACCGCGTCGTTCACAGATACGCAGTATTTT
TRBJ2-3 | - | - | TRBV6-6 | CASSYSGKLADTQYF | TGTGCCAGCAGTTACTCCGGTAAACTAGCAGATACGCAGTATTTT
TRBJ2-3 | - | - | TRBV4-2 | CASSQVLGARTDTQYF | TGTGCCAGCAGCCAAGTCCTGGGGGCGAGGACAGATACGCAGTATTTT
TRBJ1-1 | TRBD1 | - | TRBV7-6 | CASSLSLGQGGTEAFF | TGTGCCAGCAGCTTAAGTTTGGGACAGGGGGGAACGGAAGCTTTCTTT
TRBJ1-4 | - | - | TRBV5-1 | CASRGTNEKLFF | TGCGCCTCCCGCGGTACTAATGAAAAACTGTTTTTT
TRBJ2-3 | TRBD2 | - | TRBV6-4 | CASSDGSSGRDTQYF | TGTGCCAGCAGTGACGGGTCTAGCGGGCGAGATACGCAGTATTTT
TRBJ1-1 | - | few | TRBV6-1 | CASSTDRGRWDEAFF | TGTGCCAGCAGCACCGACAGAGGCCGGTGGGATGAAGCTTTCTTT
TRBJ2-3 | - | - | TRBV23-1 | CASISDGAEMQYF | TGCGCCAGCATCTCCGACGGAGCCGAGATGCAGTATTTT
TRBJ1-5 | TRBD1 | - | TRBV15 | CATSRDTGANQPQHF | TGTGCCACCAGCAGAGATACAGGGGCAAATCAGCCCCAGCATTTT
TRBJ2-1 | - | once | TRBV5-1 | CASNEVTGIHEQFF | TGCGCCAGCAACGAAGTTACAGGGATCCATGAGCAGTTCTTC
TRBJ1-2 | - | - | TRBV7-8 | CASSPTTSYGYTF | TGTGCCAGCAGCCCTACTACGAGCTATGGCTACACCTTC
TRBJ2-1 | - | - | TRBV11-1 | CASSPSSDHEQFF | TGTGCCAGCAGCCCCTCTAGCGACCATGAGCAGTTCTTC
TRBJ2-3 | TRBD1 | - | TRBV19 | CASSIGADRGLDADTQYF | TGTGCCAGTAGTATAGGTGCCGACAGGGGGCTTGACGCAGATACGCAGTATTTT
TRBJ2-5 | - | few | TRBV21-1 | CASSLPGQGFGQETQYF | TGTGCCAGCAGCCTTCCGGGACAGGGGTTTGGCCAAGAGACCCAGTACTTC
TRBJ2-1 | - | - | TRBV7-8 | CASRQTQGQVGEQFF | TGTGCCAGCAGACAAACCCAGGGGCAAGTTGGTGAGCAGTTCTTC
TRBJ1-1 | - | - | TRBV20-1 | CSGGRLAEAFF | TGCAGCGGGGGGAGGTTGGCTGAAGCTTTCTTT
TRBJ2-1 | TRBD2 | - | TRBV6-6 | CASSSSGGGHNEQFF | TGTGCCAGCAGTAGCAGCGGGGGGGGTCACAATGAGCAGTTCTTC
TRBJ2-1 | TRBD1 | few | TRBV5-4 | CAYTPSRDRPYNEQFF | TGTGCCTACACCCCCAGCCGGGACAGGCCTTACAATGAGCAGTTCTTC
TRBJ1-6 | - | - | TRBV7-3 | CASSLNAGADSPLHF | TGTGCCAGCAGCTTAAATGCAGGGGCCGATTCACCCCTCCACTTT
TRBJ2-2 | TRBD2 | - | TRBV4-2 | CASSQAPLAGVTGELFF | TGTGCCAGCAGCCAAGCACCCCTAGCGGGGGTCACCGGGGAGCTGTTTTTT
TRBJ1-1 | - | - | TRBV7-9 | CASSLGRDRTTNTEAFF | TGTGCCAGCAGCTTAGGGAGAGACAGAACCACGAACACTGAAGCTTTCTTT
TRBJ2-1 | - | - | TRBV5-4 | CASSSDGGNEQFF | TGTGCCAGCAGCTCGGATGGAGGCAATGAGCAGTTCTTC
TRBJ1-1 | TRBD1 | once | TRBV29-1 | CSVDRQGGSEAFF | TGCAGCGTTGACAGACAGGGGGGGAGTGAAGCTTTCTTT
TRBJ2-1 | - | few | TRBV4-1 | CASSFDRNEQFF | TGCGCCAGCAGCTTTGACAGGAATGAGCAGTTCTTC
TRBJ1-2 | - | - | TRBV28 | CASSFTPNYGYTF | TGTGCCAGCAGTTTCACACCCAACTATGGCTACACCTTC
TRBJ1-1 | - | - | TRBV25-1 | CASKETPGPLVDTEAFF | TGTGCCAGCAAGGAGACCCCCGGCCCCTTAGTTGACACTGAAGCTTTCTTT
TRBJ2-7 | - | - | TRBV5-1 | CASSRGSSYEQYF | TGCGCCAGCAGCAGGGGATCCTCCTACGAGCAGTACTTC
TRBJ2-1 | - | - | TRBV10-3 | CAITAGAGNEQFF | TGTGCCATCACGGCGGGGGCTGGCAATGAGCAGTTCTTC
TRBJ1-4 | - | - | TRBV2 | CASREGAISEKLFF | TGTGCCAGCAGAGAGGGAGCTATTTCGGAGAAACTGTTTTTT
TRBJ1-1 | - | - | TRBV10-3 | CAISLGRGTEAFF | TGTGCCATCAGCCTAGGGAGAGGAACTGAAGCTTTCTTT
TRBJ2-3 | - | - | TRBV6-5 | CASSYSKGTDTQYF | TGTGCCAGCAGTTACTCGAAGGGGACAGATACGCAGTATTTT
TRBJ2-1 | TRBD2 | few | TRBV25-1 | CASRGSGGANNEQFF | TGTGCCAGCAGGGGAAGCGGGGGGGCCAACAATGAGCAGTTCTTC